One sample yielded the 7 T cell receptor beta chains listed below, sequenced in a study of control samples from healthy donors and cancer patients. Data came from immunoSEQ multiplex PCR; TCRdb stores just in-frame clones and leaves some out. The sample has fewer than 200,000 clones; 88% are singletons. The sequenced sample was blood. The receptors stem from a woman in her 30s in good health.

The chain links TRBV7-9 to TRBJ1-2; 7 bases fit TRBD1. After removal of 5 bases from V and 8 bases from J, the junction contained 8 bases not matched to a gene. The CDR3 loop spans 13 amino acids. Looked up from germline, CDR1 is SEHNR and CDR2 is FQNEAQ (reference sequence). CDR3 in DNA: TGTGCCAGCAGCGCAACCCAGGGGGGCGGCTACACCTTC. This sequence encodes CASSATQGGGYTF.

CDR3 residues: CASSPLGTSGYNEQFF. The CDR3 region has the DNA TGCGCCAGCAGCCCATTAGGGACTAGCGGGTACAATGAGCAGTTCTTC. This chain joins TRBV5-1 and TRBJ2-1, with 12 bases matching TRBD2. Germline-derived CDR1 and CDR2 are SGHRS and YFSETQ. The CDR3 is 16 amino acids. V was clipped by 4 bases and J by 4 bases; unmatched bases: 6.

V and J are TRBV15 and TRBJ1-4; tentative D call: TRBD1 (5 bases). This CDR3 region has 15 residues. The V end was cut by 3 bases, the J end by 0 bases, with 8 bases between. Germline lookup yields CDR1 LNHNV and CDR2 YYDKDF (reference sequence). The CDR3 coding sequence is TGTGCCACCAGCAGGGGGCCCGCAACTAATGAAAAACTGTTTTTT. Residues: CATSRGPATNEKLFF.

The rearrangement uses TRBV6-5 and TRBJ2-2; maybe TRBD2 (7 bases). The germline CDR1 and CDR2 sequences are MNHEY and SVGAGI. The CDR3 sequence is 15 residues long. Trimming shortened V by 4 bases and J by 4 bases, and 13 bases separated the two germline ends. For the CDR3, the DNA is TGTGCCAGCAGTTCTCAAGGGGGGGCCACCGGGGAGCTGTTTTTT. It is translated as CASSSQGGATGELFF.

The chain uses TRBV23-1 and TRBJ1-6; no reliable D call. TRBV23-1 is given ORF status, its function remaining uncertain. V gave up 3 bases and J gave up 4 bases, with 10 bases separating them. The CDR3 runs 15 residues. The CDR3, as DNA: TGCGCCAGCAGTCAGGGGAGAAAGTATAATTCACCCCTCCACTTT. It translates to CASSQGRKYNSPLHF.

The V and J genes are TRBV5-1 and TRBJ2-1; 12 bases are shared with TRBD2. The CDR3 extends over 15 amino acids. Germline V lookup: CDR1 SGHRS, CDR2 YFSETQ. V lost 4 bases and J lost 10; bases outside the gene matches: 9. CDR3 in DNA: TGCGCCAGCAGCAAGACTAGCGGGAGATTTAACGAGCAGTTCTTC. This sequence encodes CASSKTSGRFNEQFF.

The V call is TRBV5-1, the J call TRBJ2-7; D assignment may be TRBD1 or TRBD2 (6 bases each). The V end lost 1 base, the J end lost 5 bases, and 13 bases lay between the germline ends. Germline values: CDR1 SGHRS, CDR2 YFSETQ. This CDR3 has 14 amino acids. CDR3 sequence: CASSLRGTRDEQYF. CDR3 DNA sequence: TGCGCCAGCAGCTTGAGGGGGACTCGCGACGAGCAGTACTTC.